The entry below describes one TCR beta chain. This specimen belongs to a study of control samples from healthy donors and cancer patients. J lost 4 bases, V lost 7 bases, and 12 bases had no gene match. Germline loops: CDR1 SQVTM, CDR2 ANQGSEA. The CDR3 spans 14 residues. The protocol was immunoSEQ multiplex PCR, while the TCRdb copy is restricted to in-frame clones and leaves out a portion. Among some 130,000 clones listed, 90% to 95% were seen once. This clonotype was obtained from a man aged 45 to 65 with head and neck cancer. Sequencing input: PBMCs. This sequence joins TRBV29-1 and TRBJ1-2, with 7 bases aligning to TRBD1. CDR3 sequence reads: CSGEPQGEGYGYTF. CDR3 DNA: TGCAGCGGAGAACCGCAGGGGGAAGGCTATGGCTACACCTTC. The full variable domain, rest sourced from reference TRBV29-1 and TRBJ1-2, is SAVISQKPSRDICQRGTSLTIQCQVDSQVTMMFWYRQQPGQSLTLIATANQGSEATYESGFVIDKFPISRPNLTFSTLTVSNMSPEDSSIYLCSGEPQGEGYGYTFGSGTRLTVV.